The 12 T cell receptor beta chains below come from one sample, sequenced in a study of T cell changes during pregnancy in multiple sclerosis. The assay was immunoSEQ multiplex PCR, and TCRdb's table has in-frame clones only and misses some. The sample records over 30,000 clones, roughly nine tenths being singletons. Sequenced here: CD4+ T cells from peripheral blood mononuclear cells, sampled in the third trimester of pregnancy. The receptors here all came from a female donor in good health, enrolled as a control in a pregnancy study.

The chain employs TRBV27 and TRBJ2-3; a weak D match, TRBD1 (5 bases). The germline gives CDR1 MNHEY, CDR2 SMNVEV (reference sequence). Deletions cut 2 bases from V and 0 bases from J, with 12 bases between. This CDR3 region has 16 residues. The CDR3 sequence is CASSLNAGLSTDTQYF. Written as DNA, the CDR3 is TGTGCCAGCAGTTTAAACGCAGGGCTGAGCACAGATACGCAGTATTTT.

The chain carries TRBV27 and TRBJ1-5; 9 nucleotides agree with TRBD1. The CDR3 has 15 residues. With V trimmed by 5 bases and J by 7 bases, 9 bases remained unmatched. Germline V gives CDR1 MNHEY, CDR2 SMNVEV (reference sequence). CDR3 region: CASSPIWTGVQPQHF. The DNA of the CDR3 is TGTGCCAGCAGTCCAATCTGGACAGGGGTACAGCCCCAGCATTTT.

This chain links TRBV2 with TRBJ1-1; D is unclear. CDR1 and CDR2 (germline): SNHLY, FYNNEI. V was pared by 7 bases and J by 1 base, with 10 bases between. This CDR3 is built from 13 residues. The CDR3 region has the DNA TGTGCCAGCACCCTCGGGGAGAACACTGAAGCTTTCTTT. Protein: CASTLGENTEAFF.

CDR3 region: CASSQDGAAGGQETQYF. The CDR3 DNA reads as TGCGCCAGCAGCCAAGATGGTGCAGCGGGAGGGCAAGAGACCCAGTACTTC. The J gene is TRBJ2-5, the V gene TRBV4-1; 10 nucleotides match TRBD2. Losses at the gene ends were 0 bases for V and 2 bases for J; bases not matched to a gene: 6. The germline CDR1 and CDR2 sequences are MGHRA and YSYEKL. The CDR3 is 17 amino acids.

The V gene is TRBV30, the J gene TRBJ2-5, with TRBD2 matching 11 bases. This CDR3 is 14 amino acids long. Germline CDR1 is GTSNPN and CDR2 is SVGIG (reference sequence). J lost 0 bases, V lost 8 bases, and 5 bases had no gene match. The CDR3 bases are TGTGCCATCACTAGCGGGAGCTACCAAGAGACCCAGTACTTC. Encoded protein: CAITSGSYQETQYF.

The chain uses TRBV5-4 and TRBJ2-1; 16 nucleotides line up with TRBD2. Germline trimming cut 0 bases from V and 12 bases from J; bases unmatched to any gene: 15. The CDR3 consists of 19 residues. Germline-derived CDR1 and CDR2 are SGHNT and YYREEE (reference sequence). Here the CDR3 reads CASSLDGPMGTSGGVRQFF. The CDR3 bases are TGTGCCAGCAGCTTGGATGGCCCTATGGGGACTAGCGGGGGGGTTAGGCAGTTCTTC.

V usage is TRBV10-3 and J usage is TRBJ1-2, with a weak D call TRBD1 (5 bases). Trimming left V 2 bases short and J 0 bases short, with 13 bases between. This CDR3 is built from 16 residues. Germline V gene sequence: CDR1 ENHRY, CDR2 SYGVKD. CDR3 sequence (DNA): TGTGCCATCAGTGAGCCGGGACTGCGGACTAACTATGGCTACACCTTC. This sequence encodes CAISEPGLRTNYGYTF.

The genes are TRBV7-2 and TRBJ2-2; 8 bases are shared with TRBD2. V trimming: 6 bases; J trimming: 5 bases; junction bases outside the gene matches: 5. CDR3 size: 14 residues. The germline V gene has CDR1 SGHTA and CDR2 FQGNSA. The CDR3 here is CASRTGTRTGELFF. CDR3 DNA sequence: TGTGCCAGCAGGACTGGGACTAGAACCGGGGAGCTGTTTTTT. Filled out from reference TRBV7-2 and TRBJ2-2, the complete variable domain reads GAGVSQSPSNKVTEKGKDVELRCDPISGHTALYWYRQSLGQGLEFLIYFQGNSAPDKSGLPSDRFSAERTGGSVSTLTIQRTQQEDSAVYLCASRTGTRTGELFFGEGSRLTVL.

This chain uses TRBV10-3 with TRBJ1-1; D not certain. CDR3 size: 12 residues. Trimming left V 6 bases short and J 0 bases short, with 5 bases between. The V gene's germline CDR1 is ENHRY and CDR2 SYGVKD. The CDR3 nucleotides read TGTGCCATCAGGGACTTGAACACTGAAGCTTTCTTT. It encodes CAIRDLNTEAFF.

CDR3 nucleotides: TGTGCCAGCTACCGGGGAGGGTATAGTCGATCACCCCTCCACTTT. Amino acids: CASYRGGYSRSPLHF. The chain carries TRBV28 and TRBJ1-6, with D unresolved. V dropped 8 bases and J dropped 10 bases, with 21 bases sitting between them. In germline, CDR1 is MDHEN, CDR2 SYDVKM. The CDR3 extends over 15 amino acids.

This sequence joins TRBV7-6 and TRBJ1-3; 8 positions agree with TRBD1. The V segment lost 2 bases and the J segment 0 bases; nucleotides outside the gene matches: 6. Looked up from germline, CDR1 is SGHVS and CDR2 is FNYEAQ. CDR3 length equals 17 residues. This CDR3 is CASSLQPQGASGNTIYF. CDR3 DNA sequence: TGTGCCAGCAGCTTACAGCCCCAGGGGGCCTCTGGAAACACCATATATTTT.

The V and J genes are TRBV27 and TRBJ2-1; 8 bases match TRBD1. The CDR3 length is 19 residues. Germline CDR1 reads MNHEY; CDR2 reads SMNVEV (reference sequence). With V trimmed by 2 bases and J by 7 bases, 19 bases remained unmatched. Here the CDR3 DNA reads TGTGCCAGCAGTTTAGCCCCATCAACCGGGACAGGAGCGCGGAATGAGCAGTTCTTC. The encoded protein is CASSLAPSTGTGARNEQFF.